This entry lists 18 T cell receptor beta chains sequenced from one sample in a study of spatial heterogeneity in lung cancer (dated by TCRdb to between 2019 and 2020). The sample's time point, from its label and the paper: blood at routine non-recurrence follow-up after resection. Library prep was done by 5' RACE. These reads were obtained on a NextSeq 500. TCRdb trimmed the raw reads at Q25, called clones with MiXCR and kept productive beta chains. Under each unique CDR3 protein, matching rows form one entry showing the most common genes and DNA. This sample gives about 87,000 distinct CDR3 sequences in total; roughly 21% of them show up just once. In total, the top ten clones hold just over 20% of the sample. The source material was PBMCs, sampled at follow-up. The receptors derive from a male donor with early-stage non-small cell lung cancer.

The chain combines TRBV2 with TRBJ2-2; the D is unclear. The CDR3 is 14 residues long. V gave up 2 bases and J gave up 2 bases, with 6 bases separating them. Germline-derived CDR1 and CDR2 are SNHLY and FYNNEI. CDR3 loop: CASSEQFNTGELFF. The CDR3 DNA reads TGTGCCAGCAGTGAACAGTTTAACACCGGGGAGCTGTTTTTT.

The table lists this clonotype with a few counts. The chain combines TRBV20-1 with TRBJ1-5; TRBD1 matches at 9 bases. The CDR3 loop spans 15 amino acids. J lost 2 bases, V lost 4 bases, and 6 bases had no gene match. CDR1 is DFQATT and CDR2 is SNEGSKA in the germline V gene (reference sequence). CDR3 DNA sequence: TGCAGTGCTACCTACTGGACAGGGGGCAATCAGCCCCAGCATTTT. Its protein is CSATYWTGGNQPQHF.

This sequence joins TRBV2 and TRBJ2-5; D is undetermined. This CDR3 has 13 residues. V was cut by 7 bases and J by 1 base, with 10 bases left in between. The V gene's germline CDR1 is SNHLY and CDR2 FYNNEI. The CDR3, as DNA: TGTGCCAGCAACCCGGGTACCCAAGAGACCCAGTACTTC. Translated: CASNPGTQETQYF.

The chain uses TRBV10-3 and TRBJ2-2, with D perhaps TRBD1 or TRBD2 (7 bases each). V lost 6 bases, J lost 4 bases, and 12 bases lay in between. Germline-derived CDR1 and CDR2 are ENHRY and SYGVKD. The CDR3 consists of 14 residues. The DNA of the CDR3 is TGTGCCATCAGCCCCAGGGGGGGCACCGGGGAGCTGTTTTTT. This gives the protein CAISPRGGTGELFF.

The rearrangement uses TRBV29-1 and TRBJ2-1, with TRBD2 matching over 12 bases. CDR3 length: 18 residues. V gave up 1 base and J gave up 2 bases; unmatched junction bases: 9. Germline V lookup: CDR1 SQVTM, CDR2 ANQGSEA. The CDR3 region has the DNA TGCAGCGTTGAAGTGTGGACTAGCGGGATCTTAACCTACAATGAGCAGTTCTTC. It is translated as CSVEVWTSGILTYNEQFF.

This clonotype was recorded a few times. This chain uses TRBV4-1 with TRBJ1-5; D ambiguous. The CDR3 has 19 residues. The V end was cut by 0 bases, the J end by 0 bases, with 18 bases between. Per the germline V gene, CDR1 is MGHRA and CDR2 is YSYEKL. CDR3 nucleotides: TGCGCCAGCAGCCAAGATTGGACTCGACGAGTCCATAGCAATCAGCCCCAGCATTTT. Translating gives CASSQDWTRRVHSNQPQHF.

The J gene is TRBJ2-3, the V gene TRBV30; 11 nucleotides match TRBD2. V was pared by 8 bases and J by 2 bases, with 6 bases of the junction left unmatched. Germline-derived CDR1 and CDR2 are GTSNPN and SVGIG (reference sequence). The CDR3 has 14 residues. This CDR3 reads CAVTSGSPTDTQYF. The CDR3 DNA reads TGTGCCGTTACTAGCGGGAGCCCCACAGATACGCAGTATTTT. The variable domain in full, completed from reference TRBV30 and TRBJ2-3, reads SQTIHQWPATLVQPVGSPLSLECTVEGTSNPNLYWYRQAAGRGLQLLFYSVGIGQISSEVPQNLSASRPQDRQFILSSKKLLLSDSGFYLCAVTSGSPTDTQYFGPGTRLTVL.

This clonotype was counted between two and nine times. The J gene is TRBJ1-1, the V gene TRBV6-1; D is undetermined. The CDR3 is 14 residues long. V lost 5 bases, J lost 0 bases, and 10 bases lay in between. CDR1 MNHNS and CDR2 SASEGT come from the germline V gene. CDR3: CASSPPTMNTEAFF. The CDR3, as DNA: TGTGCCAGCAGTCCGCCGACGATGAACACTGAAGCTTTCTTT.

The rearrangement links TRBV9 to TRBJ2-3; D tentatively fits TRBD1 or TRBD2 (5 bases each). V lost 4 bases and J 3 bases, leaving 18 bases between the germline ends. There are 16 residues in the CDR3. The germline CDR1 and CDR2 sequences are SGDLS and YYNGEE. In DNA, the CDR3 is TGTGCCAGCAGCAGGGGACCGTCCGCCTTAACAGATACGCAGTATTTT. Protein sequence: CASSRGPSALTDTQYF. Full variable domain (outside the CDR3, taken from reference TRBV9 and TRBJ2-3): DSGVTQTPKHLITATGQRVTLRCSPRSGDLSVYWYQQSLDQGLQFLIQYYNGEERAKGNILERFSAQQFPDLHSELNLSSLELGDSALYFCASSRGPSALTDTQYFGPGTRLTVL.

As concerns this clonotype: The conserved phenylalanine or tryptophan is not found at the CDR3 terminus, so this likely reflects a read error. V gene TRBV7-9 combines with J gene TRBJ1-3; perhaps TRBD1 as D (6 bases). Trimming shortened V by 5 bases and J by 4 bases, and 15 bases separated the two germline ends. Germline V gene sequence: CDR1 SEHNR, CDR2 FQNEAQ (reference sequence). CDR3 size: 15 residues. CDR3 coding DNA: TGTGCCAGCAGCCCTTCGGGGGCGTCCGGAAACACCATATATCTT. This codes for CASSPSGASGNTIYL.

Judged by abundance, this clonotype is medium-sized. V and J are TRBV7-3 and TRBJ2-2; TRBD1 aligns across 9 bases. The CDR3 contains 15 residues. In germline, CDR1 is SGHTA, CDR2 FQGTGA. After removal of 5 bases from V and 6 bases from J, the junction contained 7 bases not matched to a gene. This CDR3 is CASSPSRTGAGELFF. The CDR3 DNA reads as TGTGCCAGCAGCCCCTCAAGGACAGGGGCCGGGGAGCTGTTTTTT.

The CDR3 here is CSVRRELNTGELFF. The CDR3 DNA reads as TGCAGTGTCCGTCGGGAGCTAAACACCGGGGAGCTGTTTTTT. This chain connects TRBV20-1 to TRBJ2-2, with a weak D call TRBD2 (6 bases). The V gene's germline CDR1 is DFQATT and CDR2 SNEGSKA (reference sequence). V gave up 7 bases and J gave up 2 bases, with 14 bases separating them. The CDR3 spans 14 residues.

This clonotype was picked up a small number of times. This chain joins TRBV24-1 and TRBJ2-3; D ambiguous. The CDR3 runs to 14 residues. Trimming stripped 0 bases from V and 6 bases from J, with 9 bases between. Germline CDR1 and CDR2: KGHDR and SFDVKD. The CDR3 sequence: CATSDLARTDTQYF. In DNA form, the CDR3 reads TGTGCCACCAGTGATTTGGCTCGGACCGATACGCAGTATTTT.

In this sample, this clonotype turned up a few times. The chain links TRBV12-3 or TRBV12-4 to TRBJ1-1, with TRBD1 identical over 8 bases. The CDR3 extends over 14 amino acids. V was clipped by 6 bases and J by 1 base; unmatched bases: 4. The CDR3 region is CASRYGQGNTEAFF. The CDR3 DNA follows: TGTGCCAGCAGGTACGGACAGGGGAACACTGAAGCTTTCTTT.

This chain joins TRBV5-1 and TRBJ2-2; possible D gene TRBD1, 6 bases. The CDR3 covers 14 residues. V was trimmed by 0 bases and J by 4 bases, leaving 7 bases between them. Germline V gene data show CDR1 as SGHRS and CDR2 as YFSETQ. The CDR3 DNA reads TGCGCCAGCAGCTTGGTAGGGGGCACCGGGGAGCTGTTTTTT. It yields the protein CASSLVGGTGELFF. Full variable domain (rest looked up from reference TRBV5-1 and TRBJ2-2): KAGVTQTPRYLIKTRGQQVTLSCSPISGHRSVSWYQQTPGQGLQFLFEYFSETQRNKGNFPGRFSGRQFSNSRSEMNVSTLELGDSALYLCASSLVGGTGELFFGEGSRLTVL.

The chain employs TRBV2 and TRBJ2-2; TRBD2 agrees at 7 bases. The junction had 4 bases not matched to a gene; V was cut back by 6 bases and J by 0 bases. CDR1 and CDR2 (germline): SNHLY, FYNNEI. The CDR3 totals 15 residues. The CDR3 loop reads CASRKTSTNTGELFF. As DNA, the CDR3 is TGTGCCAGCAGGAAGACTAGCACGAACACCGGGGAGCTGTTTTTT.

The chain couples TRBV24-1 to TRBJ2-3; D perhaps matches TRBD1 (6 bases). V was clipped by 7 bases and J by 4 bases, with 11 bases between them. CDR3 length equals 13 residues. Germline V CDR1 and CDR2: KGHDR, SFDVKD. CDR3 nucleotide sequence: TGTGCCACCAGGGGCAGGGGTGCAGATACGCAGTATTTT. It translates to CATRGRGADTQYF.

Note on this clonotype: The junction and the germline gene differ at one end; a read error may be behind it. The rearrangement uses TRBV19 and TRBJ1-5; perhaps TRBD1 as D (6 bases). The CDR3 is 15 amino acids. Germline-derived CDR1 and CDR2 are LNHDA and SQIVND (reference sequence). CDR3 region: CVSKRDTLLNVPQHF. The CDR3 DNA sequence: TGTGTCAGTAAGAGGGACACCCTTTTAAATGTCCCCCAGCATTTT.